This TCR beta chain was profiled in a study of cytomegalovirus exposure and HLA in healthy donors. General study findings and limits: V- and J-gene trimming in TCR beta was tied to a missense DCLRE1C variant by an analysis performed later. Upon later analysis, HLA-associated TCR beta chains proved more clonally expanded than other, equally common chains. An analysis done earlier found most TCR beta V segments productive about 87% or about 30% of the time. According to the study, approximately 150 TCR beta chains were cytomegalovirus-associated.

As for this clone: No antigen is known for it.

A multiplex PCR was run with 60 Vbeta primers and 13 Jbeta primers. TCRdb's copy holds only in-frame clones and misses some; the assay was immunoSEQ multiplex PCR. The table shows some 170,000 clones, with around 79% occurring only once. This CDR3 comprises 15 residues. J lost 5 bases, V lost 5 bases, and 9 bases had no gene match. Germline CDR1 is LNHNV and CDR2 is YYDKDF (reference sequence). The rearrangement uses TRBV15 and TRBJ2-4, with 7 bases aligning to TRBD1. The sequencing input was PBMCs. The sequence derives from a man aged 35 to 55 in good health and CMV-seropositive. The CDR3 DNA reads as TGTGCCACCAGCGAGGGACACAGGGGCCAAAACATTCAGTACTTC. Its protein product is CATSEGHRGQNIQYF.